These 4 T cell receptor beta chains came from one sample sequenced in a study of cytomegalovirus exposure and HLA in healthy donors. In the PCR, 60 Vbeta and 13 Jbeta primers were used. Measured with immunoSEQ multiplex PCR; TCRdb has only the in-frame clones, and not every one. The data contain about 140,000 clones, roughly 86% of them singletons. The sample comprised PBMCs. All receptors derive from a woman aged 40 to 55 in good health and CMV-seronegative.

This clone has a handful of counts. The chain uses TRBV5-4 and TRBJ2-3; maybe TRBD2 (6 bases). CDR1 is SGHNT and CDR2 is YYREEE in the germline V gene (reference sequence). V was clipped by 4 bases and J by 0 bases, with 15 bases between them. CDR3 length equals 16 residues. The CDR3 spells CASSPGGAGSTDTQYF. DNA for the CDR3: TGTGCCAGCAGCCCGGGCGGGGCGGGTAGCACAGATACGCAGTATTTT.

The rearrangement links TRBV19 to TRBJ2-3; 12 bases match TRBD2. The germline gives CDR1 LNHDA, CDR2 SQIVND (reference sequence). CDR3 length: 16 residues. V was pared by 7 bases and J by 6 bases, with 11 bases of the junction left unmatched. The CDR3 region has the DNA TGTGCCAGTAACCCCCTGACTAGCGGGAGAAAGGATACGCAGTATTTT. This codes for CASNPLTSGRKDTQYF.

The count of this clone is one. The chain couples TRBV5-1 to TRBJ1-1, with D uncertain. The V gene lost 1 base and the J gene lost 1 base, with 8 bases spanning the gap. The CDR3 spans 14 residues. CDR1 is SGHRS, CDR2 YFSETQ, per germline. This CDR3 is CASSLMRRNTEAFF. The DNA of the CDR3 is TGCGCCAGCAGCTTGATGCGGAGGAACACTGAAGCTTTCTTT.

The genes are TRBV7-6 and TRBJ2-7, with a possible D match to TRBD2 (6 bases). The CDR3 runs to 14 residues. CDR1 and CDR2 (germline): SGHVS, FNYEAQ. With 4 bases removed from V and 3 bases from J, the gap between germline ends came to 13 bases. CDR3 protein: CASSSSSGDYEQYF. The CDR3 nucleotides read TGTGCCAGCAGCTCCAGTTCGGGAGACTACGAGCAGTACTTC.